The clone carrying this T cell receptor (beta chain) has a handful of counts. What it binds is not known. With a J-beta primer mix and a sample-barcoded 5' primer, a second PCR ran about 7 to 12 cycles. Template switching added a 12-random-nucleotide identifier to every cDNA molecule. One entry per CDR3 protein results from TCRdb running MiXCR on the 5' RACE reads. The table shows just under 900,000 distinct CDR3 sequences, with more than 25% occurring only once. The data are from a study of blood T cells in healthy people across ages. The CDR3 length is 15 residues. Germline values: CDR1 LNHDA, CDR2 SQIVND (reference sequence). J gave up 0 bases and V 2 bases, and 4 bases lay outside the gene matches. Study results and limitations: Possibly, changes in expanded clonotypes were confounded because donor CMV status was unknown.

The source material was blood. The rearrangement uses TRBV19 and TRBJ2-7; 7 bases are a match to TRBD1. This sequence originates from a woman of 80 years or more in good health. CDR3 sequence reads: CASSIRGPISYEQYF. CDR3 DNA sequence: TGTGCCAGTAGTATAAGGGGGCCCATCTCCTACGAGCAGTACTTC.